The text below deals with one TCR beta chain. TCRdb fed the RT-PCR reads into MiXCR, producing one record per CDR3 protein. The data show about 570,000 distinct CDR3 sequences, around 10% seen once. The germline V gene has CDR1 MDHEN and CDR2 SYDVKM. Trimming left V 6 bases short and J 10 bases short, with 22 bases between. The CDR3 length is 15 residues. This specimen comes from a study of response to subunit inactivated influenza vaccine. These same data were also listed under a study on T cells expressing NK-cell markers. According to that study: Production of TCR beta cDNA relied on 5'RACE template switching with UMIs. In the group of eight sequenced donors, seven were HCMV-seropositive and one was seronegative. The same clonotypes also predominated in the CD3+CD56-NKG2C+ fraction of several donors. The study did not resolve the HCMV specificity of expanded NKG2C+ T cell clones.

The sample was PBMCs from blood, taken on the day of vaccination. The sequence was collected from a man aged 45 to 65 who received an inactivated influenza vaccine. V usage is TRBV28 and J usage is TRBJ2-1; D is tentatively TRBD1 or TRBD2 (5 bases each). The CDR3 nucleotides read TGTGCCAGCAGACAAACGGGCAGGGATAAGCGGGAGCAGTTCTTC. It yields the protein CASRQTGRDKREQFF.